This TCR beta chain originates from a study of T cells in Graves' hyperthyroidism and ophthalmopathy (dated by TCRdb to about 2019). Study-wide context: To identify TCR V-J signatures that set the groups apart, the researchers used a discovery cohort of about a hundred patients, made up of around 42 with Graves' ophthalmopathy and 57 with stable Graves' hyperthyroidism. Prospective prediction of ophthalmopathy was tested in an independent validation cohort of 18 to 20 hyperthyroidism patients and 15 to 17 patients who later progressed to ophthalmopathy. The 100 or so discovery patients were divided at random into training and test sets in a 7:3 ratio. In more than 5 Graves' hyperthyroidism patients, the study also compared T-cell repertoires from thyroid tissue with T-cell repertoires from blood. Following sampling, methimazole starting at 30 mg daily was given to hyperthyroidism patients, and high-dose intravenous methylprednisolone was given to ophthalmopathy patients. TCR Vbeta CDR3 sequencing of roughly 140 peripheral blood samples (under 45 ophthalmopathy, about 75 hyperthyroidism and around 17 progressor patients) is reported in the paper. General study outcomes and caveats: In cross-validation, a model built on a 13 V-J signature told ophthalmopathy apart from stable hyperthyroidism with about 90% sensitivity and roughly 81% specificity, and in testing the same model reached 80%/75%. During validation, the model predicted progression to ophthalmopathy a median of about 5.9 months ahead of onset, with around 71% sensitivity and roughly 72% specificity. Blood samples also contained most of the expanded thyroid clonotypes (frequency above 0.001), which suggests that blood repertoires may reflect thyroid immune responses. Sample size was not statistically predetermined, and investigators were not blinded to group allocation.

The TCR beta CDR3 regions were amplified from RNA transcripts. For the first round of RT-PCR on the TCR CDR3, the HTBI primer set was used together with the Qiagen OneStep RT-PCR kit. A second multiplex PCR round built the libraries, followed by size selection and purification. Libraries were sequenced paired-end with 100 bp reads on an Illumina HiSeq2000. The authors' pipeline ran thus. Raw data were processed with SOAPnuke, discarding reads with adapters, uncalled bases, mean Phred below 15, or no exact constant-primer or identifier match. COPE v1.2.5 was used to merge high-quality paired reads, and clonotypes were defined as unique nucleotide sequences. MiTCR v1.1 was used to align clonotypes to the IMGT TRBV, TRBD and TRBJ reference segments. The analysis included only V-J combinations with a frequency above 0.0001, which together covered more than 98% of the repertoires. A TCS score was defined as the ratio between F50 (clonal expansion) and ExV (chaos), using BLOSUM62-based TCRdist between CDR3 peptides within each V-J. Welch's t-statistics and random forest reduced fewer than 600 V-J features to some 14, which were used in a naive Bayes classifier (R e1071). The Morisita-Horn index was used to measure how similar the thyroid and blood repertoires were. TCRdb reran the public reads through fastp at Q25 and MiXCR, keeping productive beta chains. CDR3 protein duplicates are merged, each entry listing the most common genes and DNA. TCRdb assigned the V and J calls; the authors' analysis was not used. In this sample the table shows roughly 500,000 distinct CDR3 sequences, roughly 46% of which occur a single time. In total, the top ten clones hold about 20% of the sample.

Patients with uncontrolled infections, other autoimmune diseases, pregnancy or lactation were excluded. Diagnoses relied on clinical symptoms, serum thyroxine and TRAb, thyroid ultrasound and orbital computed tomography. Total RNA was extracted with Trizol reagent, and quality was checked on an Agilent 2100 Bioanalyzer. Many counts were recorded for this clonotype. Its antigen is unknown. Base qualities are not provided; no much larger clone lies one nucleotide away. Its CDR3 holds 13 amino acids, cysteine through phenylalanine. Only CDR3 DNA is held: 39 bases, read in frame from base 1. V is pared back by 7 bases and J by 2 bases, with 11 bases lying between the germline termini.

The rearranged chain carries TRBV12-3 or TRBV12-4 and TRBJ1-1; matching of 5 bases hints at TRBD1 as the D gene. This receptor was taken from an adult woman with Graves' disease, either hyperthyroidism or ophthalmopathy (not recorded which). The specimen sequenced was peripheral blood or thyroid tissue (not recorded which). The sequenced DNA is TGTGCCAGCACGTGGGACGTCAACACTGAAGCTTTCTTT. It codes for CASTWDVNTEAFF.